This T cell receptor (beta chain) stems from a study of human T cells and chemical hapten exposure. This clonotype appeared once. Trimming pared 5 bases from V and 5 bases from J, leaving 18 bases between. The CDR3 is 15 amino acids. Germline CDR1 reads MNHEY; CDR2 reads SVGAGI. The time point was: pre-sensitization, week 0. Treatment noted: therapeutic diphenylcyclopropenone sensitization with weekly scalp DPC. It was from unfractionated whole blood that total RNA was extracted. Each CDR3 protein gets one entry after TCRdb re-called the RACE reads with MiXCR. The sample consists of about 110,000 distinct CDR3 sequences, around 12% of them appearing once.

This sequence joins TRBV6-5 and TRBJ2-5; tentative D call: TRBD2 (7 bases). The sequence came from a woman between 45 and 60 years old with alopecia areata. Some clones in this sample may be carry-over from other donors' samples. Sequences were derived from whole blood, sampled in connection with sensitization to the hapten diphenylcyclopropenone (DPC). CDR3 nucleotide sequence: TGTGCCAGCAGTGGAGGGGGAGGGATCGTGGAGACCCAGTACTTC. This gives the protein CASSGGGGIVETQYF.